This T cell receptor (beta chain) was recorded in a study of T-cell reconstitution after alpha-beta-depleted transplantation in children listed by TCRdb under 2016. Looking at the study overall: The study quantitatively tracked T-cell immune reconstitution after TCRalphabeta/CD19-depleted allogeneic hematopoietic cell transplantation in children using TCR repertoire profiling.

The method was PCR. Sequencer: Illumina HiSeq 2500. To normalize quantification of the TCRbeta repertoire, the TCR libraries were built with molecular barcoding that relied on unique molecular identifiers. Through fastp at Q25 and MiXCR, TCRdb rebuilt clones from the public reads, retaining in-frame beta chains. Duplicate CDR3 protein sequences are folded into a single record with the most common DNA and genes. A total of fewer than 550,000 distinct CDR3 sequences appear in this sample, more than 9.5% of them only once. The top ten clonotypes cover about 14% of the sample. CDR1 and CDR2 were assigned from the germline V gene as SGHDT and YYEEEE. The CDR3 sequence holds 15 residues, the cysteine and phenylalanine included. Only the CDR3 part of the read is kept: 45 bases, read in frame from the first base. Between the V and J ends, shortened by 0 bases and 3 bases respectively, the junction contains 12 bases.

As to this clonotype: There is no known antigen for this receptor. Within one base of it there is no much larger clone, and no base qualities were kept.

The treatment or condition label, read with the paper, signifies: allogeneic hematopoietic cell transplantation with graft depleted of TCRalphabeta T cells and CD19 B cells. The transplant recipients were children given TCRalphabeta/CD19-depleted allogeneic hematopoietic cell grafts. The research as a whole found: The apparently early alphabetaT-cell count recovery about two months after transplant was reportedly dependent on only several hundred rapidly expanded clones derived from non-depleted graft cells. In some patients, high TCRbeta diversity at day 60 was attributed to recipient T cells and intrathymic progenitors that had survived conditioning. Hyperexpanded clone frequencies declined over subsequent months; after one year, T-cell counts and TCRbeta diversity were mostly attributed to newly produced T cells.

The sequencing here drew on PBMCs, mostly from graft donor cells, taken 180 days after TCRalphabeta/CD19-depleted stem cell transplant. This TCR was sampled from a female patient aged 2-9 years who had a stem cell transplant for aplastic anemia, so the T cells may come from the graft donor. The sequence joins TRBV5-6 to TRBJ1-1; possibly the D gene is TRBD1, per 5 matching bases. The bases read TGTGCCAGCAGCTTGGCGCGGGGCAAGGACACTGAAGCTTTCTTT. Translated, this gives CASSLARGKDTEAFF.